Listed below are T cell receptor beta chains from one sample, sequenced in a study of blood T cell repertoires in COVID-19. Repertoires were generated with immunoSEQ multiplex PCR, while TCRdb's copy carries only in-frame clones and drops some. The sample gives 200,000 to 250,000 clones, around 88% of which show up once; about 4% is in the top ten. Sequencing input: PBMCs or T cells enriched from blood (not recorded which). Every receptor here comes from a woman under 40 who had recovered from COVID-19. The conserved cysteine and the conserved F or W are not part of the CDR3 here. The order of the fields is CDR3 protein, V gene, CDR3 length, J gene.

CDR3aa: ASRERLGTGVEQY
v_gene: TRBV6-5
len: 13
j_gene: TRBJ2-7

CDR3aa: ASTPRGYEQY
v_gene: TRBV28
len: 10
j_gene: TRBJ2-7

CDR3aa: ASSQELGQGAGYT
v_gene: TRBV3-1/TRBV3-2
len: 13
j_gene: TRBJ1-2

CDR3aa: ASGGGVSFTGELF
v_gene: TRBV19
len: 13
j_gene: TRBJ2-2

CDR3aa: ASSQFGATTEAF
v_gene: TRBV6-2/TRBV6-3
len: 12
j_gene: TRBJ1-1

CDR3aa: ASQSGFLAKNIQY
v_gene: TRBV2
len: 13
j_gene: TRBJ2-4

CDR3aa: ASSFLFGVQARELF
v_gene: TRBV28
len: 14
j_gene: TRBJ2-2

CDR3aa: SVRLSGQSNTEAF
v_gene: TRBV29-1
len: 13
j_gene: TRBJ1-1

CDR3aa: ASSLKLGQGNTEAF
v_gene: TRBV7-2
len: 14
j_gene: TRBJ1-1

CDR3aa: AISEYRWDNEQF
v_gene: TRBV10-3
len: 12
j_gene: TRBJ2-1

CDR3aa: ASSLEGLLADNEQF
v_gene: TRBV5-1
len: 14
j_gene: TRBJ2-1

CDR3aa: ASSLETTGLGPIY
v_gene: TRBV5-1
len: 13
j_gene: TRBJ1-3

CDR3aa: ASSIGSSGLTDTQY
v_gene: TRBV19
len: 14
j_gene: TRBJ2-3

CDR3aa: ASTGTGWEGTEAF
v_gene: TRBV2
len: 13
j_gene: TRBJ1-1

CDR3aa: ATSRGLEGNQPQH
v_gene: TRBV15
len: 13
j_gene: TRBJ1-5

CDR3aa: ASSLSLAYEQY
v_gene: TRBV5-4
len: 11
j_gene: TRBJ2-7

CDR3aa: ASSVGDTANYGYT
v_gene: TRBV9
len: 13
j_gene: TRBJ1-2

CDR3aa: ASSLGGYRSNQPQH
v_gene: TRBV27
len: 14
j_gene: TRBJ1-5

CDR3aa: ASSSSLRGNYGYT
v_gene: TRBV5-5
len: 13
j_gene: TRBJ1-2

CDR3aa: ASGQRDSYNEQF
v_gene: TRBV25-1
len: 12
j_gene: TRBJ2-1

CDR3aa: ASSRQGSGGAF
v_gene: TRBV28
len: 11
j_gene: TRBJ1-1

CDR3aa: ASNARGTDTQY
v_gene: TRBV13
len: 11
j_gene: TRBJ2-3

CDR3aa: ASSVISGGANNEQF
v_gene: TRBV9
len: 14
j_gene: TRBJ2-1

CDR3aa: ASSRTTGGPGNTIY
v_gene: TRBV4-3
len: 14
j_gene: TRBJ1-3

CDR3aa: ASSPTVNTEAF
v_gene: TRBV28
len: 11
j_gene: TRBJ1-1

CDR3aa: ASSLEGGYGYT
v_gene: TRBV7-9
len: 11
j_gene: TRBJ1-2

CDR3aa: ASSRTTSGSYNEQF
v_gene: TRBV5-1
len: 14
j_gene: TRBJ2-1

CDR3aa: ASSYSSSSYTEAF
v_gene: TRBV6-5
len: 13
j_gene: TRBJ1-1

CDR3aa: ATSDDAGGYEQY
v_gene: TRBV24-1
len: 12
j_gene: TRBJ2-7

CDR3aa: ASSPPFGYNEQF
v_gene: TRBV3-1/TRBV3-2
len: 12
j_gene: TRBJ2-1

CDR3aa: ASSLVRNQPQH
v_gene: TRBV27
len: 11
j_gene: TRBJ1-5

CDR3aa: ASSFQPEGAQGYT
v_gene: TRBV7-2
len: 13
j_gene: TRBJ1-2

CDR3aa: SVENRAYYGYT
v_gene: TRBV29-1
len: 11
j_gene: TRBJ1-2